The source of this TCR beta chain is a study of T-cell reconstitution after alpha-beta-depleted transplantation in children. V lost 7 bases, J lost 2 bases, and 12 bases stayed unmatched. Germline V lookup: CDR1 LNHDA, CDR2 SQIVND (reference sequence). The CDR3 has 17 residues. As regards this clonotype: What it binds is not known.

This sample's TCRbeta library carried unique molecular identifier barcodes. A single record per CDR3 protein comes from TCRdb applying MiXCR to the PCR reads. The table lists 440,000 or so distinct CDR3 sequences, approximately 41% of them singletons. Study results and limitations: Some patients' high day-60 TCRbeta diversity was attributed to recipient cells surviving conditioning. At the one-year point after transplant, T-cell counts and TCRbeta diversity were found to come mostly from T cells that had been newly produced. Expanded graft clones, several hundred of them, were reportedly the source of alpha-beta T cells about two months after transplant.

The TCR was taken from a girl aged 2 to 10 with aplastic anemia, due to receive a stem cell transplant. The source was PBMCs, collected before TCRalphabeta/CD19-depleted stem cell transplant. This rearrangement joins TRBV19 to TRBJ1-4; the match to TRBD1 covers 8 bases. The CDR3 DNA reads as TGTGCCAGTAATCCAAGTGGCAGGGGGCGGACTAATGAAAAACTGTTTTTT. Translating gives CASNPSGRGRTNEKLFF.